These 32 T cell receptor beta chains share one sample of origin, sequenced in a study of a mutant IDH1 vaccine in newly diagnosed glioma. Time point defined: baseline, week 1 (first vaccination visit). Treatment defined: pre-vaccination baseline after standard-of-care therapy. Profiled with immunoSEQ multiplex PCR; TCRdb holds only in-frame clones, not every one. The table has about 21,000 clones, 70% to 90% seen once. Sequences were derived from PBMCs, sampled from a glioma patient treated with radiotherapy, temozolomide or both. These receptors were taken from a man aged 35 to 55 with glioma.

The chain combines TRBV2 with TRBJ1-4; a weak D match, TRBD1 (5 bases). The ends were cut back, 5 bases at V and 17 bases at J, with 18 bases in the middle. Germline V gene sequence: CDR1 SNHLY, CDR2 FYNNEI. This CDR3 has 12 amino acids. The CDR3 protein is CASSPRGTGGFF. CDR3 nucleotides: TGTGCCAGCAGTCCCCGAGGGACTGGAGGATTTTTT. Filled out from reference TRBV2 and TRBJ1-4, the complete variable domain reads EPEVTQTPSHQVTQMGQEVILRCVPISNHLYFYWYRQILGQKVEFLVSFYNNEISEKSEIFDDQFSVERPDGSNFTLKIRSTKLEDSAMYFCASSPRGTGGFFGSGTQLSVL.

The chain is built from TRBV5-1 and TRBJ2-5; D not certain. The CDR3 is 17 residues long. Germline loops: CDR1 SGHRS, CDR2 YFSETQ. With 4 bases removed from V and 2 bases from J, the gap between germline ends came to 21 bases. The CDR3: CASSPFLPASAQETQYF. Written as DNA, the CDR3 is TGCGCCAGCAGCCCCTTTCTACCTGCGTCAGCTCAAGAGACCCAGTACTTC.

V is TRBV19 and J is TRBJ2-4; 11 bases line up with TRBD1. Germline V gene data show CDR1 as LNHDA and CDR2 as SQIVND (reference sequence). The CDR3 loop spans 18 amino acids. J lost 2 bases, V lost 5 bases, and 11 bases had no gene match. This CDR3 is CASSDRTGGQLTKNIQYF. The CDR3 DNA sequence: TGTGCCAGTAGTGACCGGACAGGGGGCCAACTAACCAAAAACATTCAGTACTTC.

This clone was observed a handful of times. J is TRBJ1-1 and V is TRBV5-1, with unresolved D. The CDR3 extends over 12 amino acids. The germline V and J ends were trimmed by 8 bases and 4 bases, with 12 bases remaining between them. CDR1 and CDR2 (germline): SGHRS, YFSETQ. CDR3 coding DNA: TGCGCCAGTAAAAAAGAAGGCACTGAAGCTTTCTTT. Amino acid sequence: CASKKEGTEAFF.

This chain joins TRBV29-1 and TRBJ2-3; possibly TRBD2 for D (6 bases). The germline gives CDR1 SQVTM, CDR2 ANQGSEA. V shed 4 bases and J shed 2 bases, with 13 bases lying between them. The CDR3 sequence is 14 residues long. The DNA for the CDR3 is TGCAGCGTTGGGGGTTCGGGAGACACAGATACGCAGTATTTT. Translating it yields CSVGGSGDTDTQYF.

Written as DNA, the CDR3 is TGTGCCAGCAGCTTAGCGCAGCGGTTAGTTGATGAGCAGTTCTTC. This sequence encodes CASSLAQRLVDEQFF. V is TRBV7-2 and J is TRBJ2-1; D is perhaps TRBD2 (5 bases). Germline loops: CDR1 SGHTA, CDR2 FQGNSA. CDR3 size: 15 residues. V shed 0 bases and J shed 8 bases, with 14 bases lying between them.

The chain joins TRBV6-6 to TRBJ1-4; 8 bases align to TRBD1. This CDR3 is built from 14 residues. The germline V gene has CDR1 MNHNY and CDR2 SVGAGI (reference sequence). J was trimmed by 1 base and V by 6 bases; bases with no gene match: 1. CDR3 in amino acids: CASSDRGTNEKLFF. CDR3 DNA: TGTGCCAGCAGCGACAGGGGAACTAATGAAAAACTGTTTTTT.

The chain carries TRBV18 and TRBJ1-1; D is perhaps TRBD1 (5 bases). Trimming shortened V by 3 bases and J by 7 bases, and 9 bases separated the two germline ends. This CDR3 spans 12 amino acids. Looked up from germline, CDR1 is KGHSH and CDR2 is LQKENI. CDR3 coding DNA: TGTGCCAGCTCACCCGACAGTCATGAAGCTTTCTTT. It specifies CASSPDSHEAFF.

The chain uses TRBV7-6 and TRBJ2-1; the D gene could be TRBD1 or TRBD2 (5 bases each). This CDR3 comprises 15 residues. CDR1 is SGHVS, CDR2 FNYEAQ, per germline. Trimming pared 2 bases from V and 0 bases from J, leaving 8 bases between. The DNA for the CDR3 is TGTGCCAGCAGCTTAATAGGGACCTCCTACAATGAGCAGTTCTTC. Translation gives CASSLIGTSYNEQFF.

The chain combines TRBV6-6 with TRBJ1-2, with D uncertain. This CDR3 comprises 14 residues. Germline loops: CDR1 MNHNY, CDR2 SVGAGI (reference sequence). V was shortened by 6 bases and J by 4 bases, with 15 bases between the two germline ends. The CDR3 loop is CASRTHWGSYGYTF. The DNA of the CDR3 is TGTGCCAGCAGGACCCATTGGGGATCCTATGGCTACACCTTC.

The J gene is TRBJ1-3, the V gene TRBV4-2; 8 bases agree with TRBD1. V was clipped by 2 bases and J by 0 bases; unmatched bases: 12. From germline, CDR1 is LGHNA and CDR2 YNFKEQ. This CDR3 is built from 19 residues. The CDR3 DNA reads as TGTGCCAGCAGCCAAACCGGGACAGGTCGCTCTCTCTCTGGAAACACCATATATTTT. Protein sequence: CASSQTGTGRSLSGNTIYF.

Written as DNA, the CDR3 is TGTGCCAGCAGCGAGCTACGCTATGGCTACACCTTC. Its protein product is CASSELRYGYTF. The chain couples TRBV13 to TRBJ1-2; no reliable D call. Germline V gene sequence: CDR1 PRHDT, CDR2 FYEKMQ (reference sequence). V shed 5 bases and J shed 4 bases, with 8 bases lying between them. This CDR3 is 12 amino acids long.

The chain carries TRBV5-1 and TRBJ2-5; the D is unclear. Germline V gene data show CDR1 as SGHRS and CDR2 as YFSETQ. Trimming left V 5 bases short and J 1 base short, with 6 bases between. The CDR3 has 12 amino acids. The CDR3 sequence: CASRGFQETQYF. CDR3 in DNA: TGCGCCAGCAGGGGTTTCCAAGAGACCCAGTACTTC.

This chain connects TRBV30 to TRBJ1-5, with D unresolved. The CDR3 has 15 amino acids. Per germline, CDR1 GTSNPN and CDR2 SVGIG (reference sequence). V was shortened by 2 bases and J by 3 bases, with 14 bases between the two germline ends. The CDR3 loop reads CAWSSTGIYNQPQHF. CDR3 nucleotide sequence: TGTGCCTGGAGTTCAACCGGAATTTACAATCAGCCCCAGCATTTT. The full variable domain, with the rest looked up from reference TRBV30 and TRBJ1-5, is SQTIHQWPATLVQPVGSPLSLECTVEGTSNPNLYWYRQAAGRGLQLLFYSVGIGQISSEVPQNLSASRPQDRQFILSSKKLLLSDSGFYLCAWSSTGIYNQPQHFGDGTRLSIL.

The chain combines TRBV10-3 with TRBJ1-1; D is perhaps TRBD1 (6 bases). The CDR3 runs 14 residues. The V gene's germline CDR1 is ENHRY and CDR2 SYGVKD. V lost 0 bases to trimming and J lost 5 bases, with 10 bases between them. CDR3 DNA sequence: TGTGCCATCAGTGAGTCAGGGCAGGGGACTGAAGCTTTCTTT. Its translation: CAISESGQGTEAFF.

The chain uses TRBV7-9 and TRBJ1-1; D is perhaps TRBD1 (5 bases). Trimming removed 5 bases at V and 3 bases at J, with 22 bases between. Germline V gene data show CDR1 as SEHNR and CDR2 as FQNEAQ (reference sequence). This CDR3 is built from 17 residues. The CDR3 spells CASSPTRGEARDTEAFF. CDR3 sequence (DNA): TGTGCCAGCAGCCCGACCCGGGGTGAGGCCAGGGACACTGAAGCTTTCTTT.

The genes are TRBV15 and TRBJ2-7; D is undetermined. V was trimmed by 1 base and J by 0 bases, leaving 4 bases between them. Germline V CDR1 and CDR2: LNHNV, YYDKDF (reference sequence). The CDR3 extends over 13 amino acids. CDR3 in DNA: TGTGCCACCAGCAGAGTGGACTCCTACGAGCAGTACTTC. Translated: CATSRVDSYEQYF.

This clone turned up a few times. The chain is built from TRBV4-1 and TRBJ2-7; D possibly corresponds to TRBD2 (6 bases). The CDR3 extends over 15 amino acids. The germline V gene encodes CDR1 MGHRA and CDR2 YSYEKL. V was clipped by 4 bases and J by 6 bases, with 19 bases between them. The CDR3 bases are TGCGCCAGCAGCCCCTCGGGGCGGGGAGGTCGCGAGCAGTACTTC. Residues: CASSPSGRGGREQYF.

This chain's CDR3 is CASSIWGFGTTNEKLFF. CDR3 DNA sequence: TGTGCCAGTAGTATATGGGGGTTCGGGACGACTAATGAAAAACTGTTTTTT. The chain employs TRBV19 and TRBJ1-4; D might be TRBD1 (5 bases). CDR3 length equals 17 residues. Germline V gene lookup returns CDR1 LNHDA and CDR2 SQIVND (reference sequence). The V end was cut by 2 bases, the J end by 2 bases, with 15 bases between.

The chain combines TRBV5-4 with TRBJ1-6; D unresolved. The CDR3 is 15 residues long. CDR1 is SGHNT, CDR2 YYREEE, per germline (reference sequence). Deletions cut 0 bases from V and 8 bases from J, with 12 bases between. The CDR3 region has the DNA TGTGCCAGCAGCTTGGCCGCAGGAGAATATTCACCCCTCCACTTT. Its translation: CASSLAAGEYSPLHF.

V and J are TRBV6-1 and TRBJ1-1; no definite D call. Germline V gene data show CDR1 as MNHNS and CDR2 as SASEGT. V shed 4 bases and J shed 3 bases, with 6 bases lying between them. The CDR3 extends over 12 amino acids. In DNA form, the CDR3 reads TGTGCCAGCAGTGGACCGCACACTGAAGCTTTCTTT. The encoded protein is CASSGPHTEAFF.

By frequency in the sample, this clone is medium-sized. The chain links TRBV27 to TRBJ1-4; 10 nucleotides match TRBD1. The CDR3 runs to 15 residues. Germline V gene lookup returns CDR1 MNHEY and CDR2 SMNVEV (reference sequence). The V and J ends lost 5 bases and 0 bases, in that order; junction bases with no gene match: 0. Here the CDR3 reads CASSGQGATNEKLFF. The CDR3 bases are TGTGCCAGCAGTGGACAGGGGGCAACTAATGAAAAACTGTTTTTT.

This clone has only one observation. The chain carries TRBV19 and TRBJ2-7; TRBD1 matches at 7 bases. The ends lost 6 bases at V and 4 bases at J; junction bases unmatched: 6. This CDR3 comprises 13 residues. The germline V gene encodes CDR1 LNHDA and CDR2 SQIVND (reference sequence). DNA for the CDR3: TGTGCCAGTAGAGCGACAGGGATATACGAGCAGTACTTC. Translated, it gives CASRATGIYEQYF.

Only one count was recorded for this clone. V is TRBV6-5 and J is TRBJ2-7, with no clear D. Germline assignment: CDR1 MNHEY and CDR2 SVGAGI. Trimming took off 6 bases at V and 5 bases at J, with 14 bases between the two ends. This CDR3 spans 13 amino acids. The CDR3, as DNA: TGTGCCAGCAGACCTCCGGGCTCTAACGAGCAGTACTTC. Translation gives CASRPPGSNEQYF.

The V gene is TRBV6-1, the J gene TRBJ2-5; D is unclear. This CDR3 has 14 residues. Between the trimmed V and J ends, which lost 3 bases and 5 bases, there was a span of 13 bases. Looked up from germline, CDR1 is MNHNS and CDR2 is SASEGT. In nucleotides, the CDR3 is TGTGCCAGCAGTGAGGTGGTCTATCGGGAGACCCAGTACTTC. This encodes CASSEVVYRETQYF.

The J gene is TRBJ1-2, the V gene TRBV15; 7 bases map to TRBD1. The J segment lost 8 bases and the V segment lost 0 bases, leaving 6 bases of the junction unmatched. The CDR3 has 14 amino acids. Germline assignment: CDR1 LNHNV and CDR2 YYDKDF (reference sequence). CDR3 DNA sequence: TGTGCCACCAGCAGAGATTTGGTAGGGGGCGGCTACACCTTC. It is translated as CATSRDLVGGGYTF.

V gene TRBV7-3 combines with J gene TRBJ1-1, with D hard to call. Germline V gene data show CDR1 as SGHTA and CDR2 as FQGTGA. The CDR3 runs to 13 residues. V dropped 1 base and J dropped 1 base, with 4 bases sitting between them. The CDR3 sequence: CASSLNRNTEAFF. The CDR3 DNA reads TGTGCCAGCAGCTTAAACCGGAACACTGAAGCTTTCTTT.

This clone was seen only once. The CDR3 sequence is CASSQDLGQRNTEAFF. CDR3 nucleotide sequence: TGCGCCAGCAGCCAAGATCTTGGACAGAGGAACACTGAAGCTTTCTTT. The chain uses TRBV4-3 and TRBJ1-1, with a possible D match to TRBD1 (6 bases). V lost 0 bases, J lost 1 base, and 12 bases lay in between. The CDR3 has 16 amino acids. Germline lookup yields CDR1 LGHNA and CDR2 YSLEER.

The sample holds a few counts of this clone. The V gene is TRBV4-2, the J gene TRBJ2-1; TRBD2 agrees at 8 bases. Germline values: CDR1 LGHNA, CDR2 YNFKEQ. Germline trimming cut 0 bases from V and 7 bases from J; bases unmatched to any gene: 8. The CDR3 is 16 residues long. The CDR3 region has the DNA TGTGCCAGCAGCCAAGATTCCGCGGGAGGCTTTAATGAGCAGTTCTTC. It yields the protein CASSQDSAGGFNEQFF.

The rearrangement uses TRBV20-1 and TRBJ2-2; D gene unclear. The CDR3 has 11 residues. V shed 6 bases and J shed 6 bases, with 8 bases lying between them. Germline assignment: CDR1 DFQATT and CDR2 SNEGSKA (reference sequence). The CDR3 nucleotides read TGCAGTGCGGACCATGCCGGGGAGCTGTTTTTT. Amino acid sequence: CSADHAGELFF.

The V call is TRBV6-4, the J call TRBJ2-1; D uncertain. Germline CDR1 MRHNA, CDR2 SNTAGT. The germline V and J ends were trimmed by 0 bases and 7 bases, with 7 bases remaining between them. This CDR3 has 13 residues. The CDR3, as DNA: TGTGCCAGCAGTGACTCCGAGCCTAATGAGCAGTTCTTC. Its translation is CASSDSEPNEQFF.

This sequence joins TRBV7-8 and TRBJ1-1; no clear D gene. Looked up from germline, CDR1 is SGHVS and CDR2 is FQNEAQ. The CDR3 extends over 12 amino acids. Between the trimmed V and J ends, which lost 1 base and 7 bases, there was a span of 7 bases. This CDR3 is CASSLDTIEAFF. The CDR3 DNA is TGTGCCAGCAGCTTAGATACGATTGAAGCTTTCTTT. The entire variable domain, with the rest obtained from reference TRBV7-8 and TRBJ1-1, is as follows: GAGVSQSPRYKVAKRGQDVALRCDPISGHVSLFWYQQALGQGPEFLTYFQNEAQLDKSGLPSDRFFAERPEGSVSTLKIQRTQQEDSAVYLCASSLDTIEAFFGQGTRLTVV.